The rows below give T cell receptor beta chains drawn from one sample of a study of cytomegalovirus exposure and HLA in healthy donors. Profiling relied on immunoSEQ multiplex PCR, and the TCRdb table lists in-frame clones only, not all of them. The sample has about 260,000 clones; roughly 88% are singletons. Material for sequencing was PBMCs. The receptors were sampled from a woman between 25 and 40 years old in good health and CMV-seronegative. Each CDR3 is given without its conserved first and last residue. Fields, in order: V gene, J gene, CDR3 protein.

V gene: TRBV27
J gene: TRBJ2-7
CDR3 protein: ASSLSRDYEQY

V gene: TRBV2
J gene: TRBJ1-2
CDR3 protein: ASSGQGAKSGYT

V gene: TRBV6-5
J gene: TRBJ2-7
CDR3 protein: ASSSGHNSYEQY

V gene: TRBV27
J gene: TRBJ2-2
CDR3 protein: ASSPDYEGGELF

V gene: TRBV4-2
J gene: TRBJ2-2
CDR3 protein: ASSQVMGNTGELF

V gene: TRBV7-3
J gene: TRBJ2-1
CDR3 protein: ASSPGQGREQF

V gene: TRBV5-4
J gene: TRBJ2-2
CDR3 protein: ASSLGLAGAGELF

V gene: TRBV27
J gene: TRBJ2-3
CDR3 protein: ASSPQDSYTDTQY

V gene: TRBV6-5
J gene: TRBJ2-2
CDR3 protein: ASSYWGAEDTGELF

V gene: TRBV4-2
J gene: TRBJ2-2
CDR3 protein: ASSQDVLAGGSRELF

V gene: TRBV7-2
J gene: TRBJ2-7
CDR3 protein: ASSLGSFYEQY

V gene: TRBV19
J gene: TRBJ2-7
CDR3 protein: ASSIGLGTEQY

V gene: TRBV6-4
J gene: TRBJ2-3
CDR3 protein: ASSEFGTDTQY

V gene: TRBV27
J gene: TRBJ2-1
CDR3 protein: ASKDYLYGEQF

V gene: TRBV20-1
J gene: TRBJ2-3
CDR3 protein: SASNNTQY

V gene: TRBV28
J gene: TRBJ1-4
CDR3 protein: ASSATRGLLREKLF

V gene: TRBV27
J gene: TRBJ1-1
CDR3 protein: ASSVQRNTEAF

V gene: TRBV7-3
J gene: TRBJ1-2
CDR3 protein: ASSPSPLGGYT

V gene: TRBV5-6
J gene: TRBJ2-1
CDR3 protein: ASSLGLGFSSYNEQF

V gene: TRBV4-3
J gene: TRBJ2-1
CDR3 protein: ASSQDRQDYNEQF

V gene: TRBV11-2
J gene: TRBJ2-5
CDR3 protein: ASSPVDGRRETQY

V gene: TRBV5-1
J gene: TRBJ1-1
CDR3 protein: ASSSYPAGTTEAF

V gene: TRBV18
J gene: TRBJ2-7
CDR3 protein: ASSPSSGYEQY

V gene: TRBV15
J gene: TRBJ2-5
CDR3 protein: ATSKGPGLAEETQY

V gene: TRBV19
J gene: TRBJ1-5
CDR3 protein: ASSIDRSGAMGQPQH

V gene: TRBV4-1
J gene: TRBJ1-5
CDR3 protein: ASSMTGGDNQPQH

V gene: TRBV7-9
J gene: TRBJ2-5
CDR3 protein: ASSSPTSGVAETQY

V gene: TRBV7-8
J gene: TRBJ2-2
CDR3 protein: ASSYEQTKMGELF

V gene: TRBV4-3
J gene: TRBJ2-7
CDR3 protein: ASSLEPGSYEQY

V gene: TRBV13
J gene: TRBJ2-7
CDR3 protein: ASSLGLDLSPQPYEQY